A single sample is the source of the 20 T cell receptor beta chains below, sequenced in a study of cytomegalovirus exposure and HLA in healthy donors. With 60 Vbeta and 13 Jbeta primers, the PCR was carried out. Data came from immunoSEQ multiplex PCR; TCRdb stores just in-frame clones and leaves some out. The record lists some 50,000 clones, of which the ten most abundant hold under 1.4%. Specimen: PBMCs. All receptors come from a middle-aged woman in good health and CMV-seronegative.

The J gene is TRBJ2-7, the V gene TRBV28; TRBD2 matches at 7 bases. The length of the CDR3 is 13 residues. From germline, CDR1 is MDHEN and CDR2 SYDVKM. V lost 2 bases and J lost 3; bases outside the gene matches: 1. In DNA, the CDR3 is TGTGCCAGCAGTTTAAGGACTAGCTACGAGCAGTACTTC. The encoded protein is CASSLRTSYEQYF. Supplemented by reference TRBV28 and TRBJ2-7, the full variable domain reads DVKVTQSSRYLVKRTGEKVFLECVQDMDHENMFWYRQDPGLGLRLIYFSYDVKMKEKGDIPEGYSVSREKKERFSLILESASTNQTSMYLCASSLRTSYEQYFGPGTRLTVT.

The rearrangement uses TRBV11-2 and TRBJ1-1, with D possibly matching TRBD1 (6 bases). Per germline, CDR1 SGHAT and CDR2 FQNNGV. Trimming shortened V by 5 bases and J by 7 bases, and 20 bases separated the two germline ends. The length of the CDR3 is 15 residues. DNA for the CDR3: TGTGCCAGCAGCCCCAGGACAGACTCGTTGGGTGAAGCTTTCTTT. It translates to CASSPRTDSLGEAFF.

The J gene is TRBJ2-7, the V gene TRBV27, with TRBD1 identical over 12 bases. The CDR3 spans 15 residues. Germline-derived CDR1 and CDR2 are MNHEY and SMNVEV (reference sequence). Trimming at V came to 5 bases and at J to 5 bases, leaving 7 bases not matched to a gene. For the CDR3, the DNA is TGTGCCAGCAGTAAAGCAGGGACAGGGGGCAACGAGCAGTACTTC. It translates to CASSKAGTGGNEQYF.

The chain carries TRBV4-3 and TRBJ1-5; D perhaps matches TRBD1 (6 bases). This CDR3 has 14 residues. CDR1 is LGHNA and CDR2 is YSLEER in the germline V gene. Trimming stripped 4 bases from V and 5 bases from J, with 12 bases between. The CDR3, as DNA: TGCGCCAGCAGCCTAGACAGGTCACATCAGCCCCAGCATTTT. This translates into CASSLDRSHQPQHF.

The rearrangement joins TRBV7-2 to TRBJ2-2; the match to TRBD1 covers 8 bases. The CDR3 has 16 amino acids. The V gene's germline CDR1 is SGHTA and CDR2 FQGNSA. V lost 6 bases, J lost 1 base, and 7 bases stayed unmatched. CDR3 sequence: CASRPKGTGNTGELFF. In DNA form, the CDR3 reads TGTGCCAGCAGACCTAAGGGGACAGGGAACACCGGGGAGCTGTTTTTT.

This chain connects TRBV29-1 to TRBJ1-1; a weak D match, TRBD1 (5 bases). Trimming pared 7 bases from V and 3 bases from J, leaving 12 bases between. Germline V gene sequence: CDR1 SQVTM, CDR2 ANQGSEA. This CDR3 spans 12 amino acids. CDR3 sequence (DNA): TGCAGCGCCGGTTCGGGGGACACTGAAGCTTTCTTT. Translating gives CSAGSGDTEAFF.

The chain couples TRBV9 to TRBJ1-2; 8 positions agree with TRBD1. The CDR3 loop spans 12 amino acids. Trimming cost V 3 bases and J 6 bases; bases outside gene matches: 1. Per germline, CDR1 SGDLS and CDR2 YYNGEE. The chain's CDR3 is CASSGQGNGYTF. CDR3 nucleotides: TGTGCCAGCAGCGGACAGGGGAATGGCTACACCTTC.

This chain joins TRBV19 and TRBJ2-2, with 13 bases lining up with TRBD2. CDR1 is LNHDA, CDR2 SQIVND, per germline (reference sequence). The ends lost 7 bases at V and 0 bases at J; junction bases unmatched: 5. CDR3 size: 17 residues. Here the CDR3 reads CASMGTSGMSNTGELFF. CDR3 DNA: TGTGCCAGTATGGGGACTAGCGGGATGTCGAACACCGGGGAGCTGTTTTTT.

V is TRBV5-1 and J is TRBJ1-1, with a possible D match to TRBD1 (6 bases). Looked up from germline, CDR1 is SGHRS and CDR2 is YFSETQ. The CDR3 is 14 residues long. Trimming removed 3 bases at V and 2 bases at J, with 11 bases between. CDR3 in DNA: TGCGCCAGCAGCTCCGGACAGTATAACACTGAAGCTTTCTTT. This sequence encodes CASSSGQYNTEAFF.

The genes are TRBV27 and TRBJ1-1; tentative D call: TRBD1 (5 bases). The V end lost 5 bases, the J end lost 0 bases, and 13 bases lay between the germline ends. Germline CDR1 is MNHEY and CDR2 is SMNVEV (reference sequence). The CDR3 is made up of 15 amino acids. The CDR3 region is CASSPRQNLNTEAFF. The CDR3 nucleotides read TGTGCCAGCAGTCCGCGACAGAACCTGAACACTGAAGCTTTCTTT.

The V gene is TRBV6-5, the J gene TRBJ2-7, with D possibly TRBD2 on 6 matching bases. The CDR3 sequence is 13 residues long. The ends were cut back, 4 bases at V and 3 bases at J, with 10 bases in the middle. Germline V CDR1 and CDR2: MNHEY, SVGAGI. The CDR3 sequence: CASSSSGVYEQYF. CDR3 DNA: TGTGCCAGCAGTTCGTCGGGGGTCTACGAGCAGTACTTC.

The chain uses TRBV2 and TRBJ1-5, with no clear D. The CDR3 consists of 16 residues. Germline-derived CDR1 and CDR2 are SNHLY and FYNNEI. V was shortened by 2 bases and J by 4 bases, with 15 bases between the two germline ends. The CDR3 bases are TGTGCCAGCAGTGAAATCGGAGGGCCGGGGAATCAGCCCCAGCATTTT. Protein product: CASSEIGGPGNQPQHF.

The chain employs TRBV30 and TRBJ2-1; 7 bases match TRBD2. After removal of 4 bases from V and 9 bases from J, the junction contained 18 bases not matched to a gene. CDR3 size: 16 residues. CDR1 is GTSNPN and CDR2 is SVGIG in the germline V gene (reference sequence). CDR3 protein: CAWTLRNRWEGGEQFF. The DNA for the CDR3 is TGTGCCTGGACCCTTCGGAATCGATGGGAGGGCGGTGAGCAGTTCTTC.

V is TRBV12-1 and J is TRBJ2-1; the table names TRBD2, a call not compared with the DNA. TRBV12-1 is a known pseudogene. The CDR3 length is 19 residues. CDR3 region: CASSPLGLAGGGDGNEQFF. The CDR3 coding sequence is TGTGCCAGCAGCCCGCTGGGACTAGCGGGAGGGGGAGACGGGAATGAGCAGTTCTTC.

The chain carries TRBV29-1 and TRBJ2-3; 9 nucleotides align to TRBD1. The trim removed 8 bases at V and 6 bases at J, leaving 12 bases unmatched. Germline CDR1 is SQVTM and CDR2 is ANQGSEA. CDR3 length equals 14 residues. The DNA of the CDR3 is TGCAGCACCCCCGGGACAGGGAAGGGGGATACGCAGTATTTT. Protein: CSTPGTGKGDTQYF.

This chain connects TRBV5-1 to TRBJ2-1; D is perhaps TRBD2 (6 bases). CDR3 size: 16 residues. V gave up 0 bases and J gave up 4 bases, with 14 bases separating them. Germline CDR1 is SGHRS and CDR2 is YFSETQ. The CDR3 DNA follows: TGCGCCAGCAGCTTGGAGGTTAGCGGCAAGTACAATGAGCAGTTCTTC. It codes for CASSLEVSGKYNEQFF.

The chain joins TRBV6-5 to TRBJ2-5; TRBD1 matches 11 bases. The germline V gene has CDR1 MNHEY and CDR2 SVGAGI. The CDR3 covers 14 residues. V shed 6 bases and J 5 bases; nucleotides not matched to a gene: 5. CDR3 in DNA: TGTGCCAGCAGCCGGACAGGGGGCGAGGAGACCCAGTACTTC. Amino acids: CASSRTGGEETQYF.

The chain is built from TRBV6-5 and TRBJ1-2; possible D gene TRBD1, 6 bases. V shed 0 bases and J shed 4 bases, with 15 bases lying between them. Germline-derived CDR1 and CDR2 are MNHEY and SVGAGI. The CDR3 runs 16 residues. This CDR3 reads CASSYSTAGASYGYTF. DNA of the CDR3: TGTGCCAGCAGTTACTCGACGGCAGGGGCTTCCTATGGCTACACCTTC.

The chain employs TRBV5-4 and TRBJ2-1; no reliable D call. The germline V and J ends were trimmed by 4 bases and 8 bases, with 22 bases remaining between them. The CDR3 is made up of 16 amino acids. CDR1 is SGHNT and CDR2 is YYREEE in the germline V gene (reference sequence). The CDR3 DNA is TGTGCCAGCAGCCCTGGAAGCCCACCCCAGGCCCATGAGCAGTTCTTC. Amino acid sequence: CASSPGSPPQAHEQFF.

The chain uses TRBV5-1 and TRBJ2-1; the match to TRBD1 covers 9 bases. The trim removed 3 bases at V and 4 bases at J, leaving 17 bases unmatched. The CDR3 extends over 19 amino acids. Germline lookup yields CDR1 SGHRS and CDR2 YFSETQ. CDR3 residues: CASSYLIPGTGIVYNEQFF. CDR3 DNA: TGCGCCAGCAGCTACCTAATACCCGGGACAGGGATTGTTTACAATGAGCAGTTCTTC.